This T cell receptor beta chain was documented in a study of vaccination and CD4 T cells after COVID-19. An Oncomine TCR Beta short-read assay was used to sequence the DNA from cultured CD4+ T cells. It was from cultured CD4+ T cells that genomic DNA was extracted. TCRdb fed the PCR reads into MiXCR, producing one record per CDR3 protein. Of 11,000 or so distinct CDR3 sequences listed, 40% to 55% were seen once; the top ten hold approximately 7.6%. Treatment meaning: roughly ten-day PBMC culture with coronavirus spike peptide pools or control peptides (ViraFEST assay). Using peptide pools, antigen-specific T cells were expanded in ViraFEST before TCRs were sequenced. Germline CDR1 is MDHEN and CDR2 is SYDVKM. CDR3 length: 13 residues. The V gene lost 2 bases and the J gene lost 6 bases, with 10 bases spanning the gap. On this clonotype: What it binds is not known.

The sample comprised CD4+ T cells from blood, cultured in vitro. V and J are TRBV28 and TRBJ1-2; no definite D call. This clonotype originated in a human donor who had recovered from COVID-19. CDR3: CASSLTRAHGYTF. CDR3 nucleotides: TGTGCCAGCAGTTTAACACGGGCCCATGGCTACACCTTC.